This T cell receptor (beta chain) was obtained from a study of blood T cells in healthy people across ages. Study-wide results and limits: Researchers judged that diversity estimates from one million T cells fell short of true values.

This CDR3 is built from 12 residues. Trimming stripped 7 bases from V and 0 bases from J, with 6 bases between. About this clonotype: No antigen is known for it.

A second about 7 to 12 cycle PCR used barcoded and J-beta primers. TCRdb reprocessed the 5' RACE reads via MiXCR and lists one record per CDR3 protein. The sample gives roughly 1,500,000 distinct CDR3 sequences, around two fifths of which show up once; 7.9% is in the top ten. The specimen sequenced was blood. The chain couples TRBV12-3 or TRBV12-4 to TRBJ1-2; D uncertain. The TCR was taken from a woman younger than 30 in good health. In DNA, the CDR3 is TGTGCCAGCATCGTAACTAACTATGGCTACACCTTC. Translating gives CASIVTNYGYTF.